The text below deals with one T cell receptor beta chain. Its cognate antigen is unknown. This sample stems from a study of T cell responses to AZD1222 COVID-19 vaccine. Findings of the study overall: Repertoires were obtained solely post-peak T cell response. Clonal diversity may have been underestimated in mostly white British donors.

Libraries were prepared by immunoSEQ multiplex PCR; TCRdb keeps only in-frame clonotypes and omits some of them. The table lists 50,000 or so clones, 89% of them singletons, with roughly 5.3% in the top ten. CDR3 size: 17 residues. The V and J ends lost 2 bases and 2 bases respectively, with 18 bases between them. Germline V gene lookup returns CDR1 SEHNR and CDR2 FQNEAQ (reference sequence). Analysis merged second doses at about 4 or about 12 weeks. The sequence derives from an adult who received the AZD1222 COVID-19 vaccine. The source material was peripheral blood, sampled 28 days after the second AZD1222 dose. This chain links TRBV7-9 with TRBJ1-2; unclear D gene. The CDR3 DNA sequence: TGTGCCAGCAGCTTATCGATAGCTGCCAAATTAAACTATGGCTACACCTTC. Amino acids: CASSLSIAAKLNYGYTF. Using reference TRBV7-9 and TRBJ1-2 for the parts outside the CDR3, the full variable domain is DTGVSQNPRHKITKRGQNVTFRCDPISEHNRLYWYRQTLGQGPEFLTYFQNEAQLEKSRLLSDRFSAERPKGSFSTLEIQRTEQGDSAMYLCASSLSIAAKLNYGYTFGSGTRLTVV.